What follows are 28 T cell receptor beta chains derived from one specimen sequenced in a study of neurological immune-mediated disorders. MiXCR, applied by TCRdb to the 5' RACE reads, yields one record per CDR3 protein. Counted here are about 55,000 distinct CDR3 sequences, approximately 4.4% occurring once; the ten biggest clones make up roughly 3.1%. Material for sequencing was PBMCs. The receptors were gathered from a man between 50 and 59 years old with multiple sclerosis.

This clonotype has just a few counts. CDR3 in amino acids: CASSLGEQGSRGYTF. CDR3 coding DNA: TGCGCCAGCAGCTTGGGTGAGCAGGGTTCTCGTGGCTACACCTTC. The chain joins TRBV5-1 to TRBJ1-2, with D possibly being TRBD1 (5 bases). CDR1 is SGHRS, CDR2 YFSETQ, per germline. With 0 bases removed from V and 7 bases from J, the gap between germline ends came to 16 bases. This CDR3 spans 15 amino acids.

This clonotype was counted ten times or more. V is TRBV7-9 and J is TRBJ1-1; TRBD1 might be the D (6 bases). Germline assignment: CDR1 SEHNR and CDR2 FQNEAQ (reference sequence). The CDR3 has 12 amino acids. V lost 6 bases to trimming and J lost 5 bases, with 10 bases between them. The CDR3 here is CASSLTGTEAFF. The CDR3 DNA follows: TGTGCCAGCAGTCTCACAGGGACTGAAGCTTTCTTT.

This clonotype was seen many times. The chain links TRBV10-3 to TRBJ2-1; D may correspond to TRBD1 or TRBD2 (5 bases each). This CDR3 is 17 amino acids long. Trimming stripped 4 bases from V and 4 bases from J, with 20 bases between. CDR1 ENHRY and CDR2 SYGVKD come from the germline V gene. The CDR3 DNA follows: TGTGCCATCAGTGGCGAGAGGGGAGTTCGAGTGTACAATGAGCAGTTCTTC. It encodes CAISGERGVRVYNEQFF.

This clonotype has at least ten counts. The V gene is TRBV11-2, the J gene TRBJ2-2, with 9 bases that match TRBD1. Germline CDR1 reads SGHAT; CDR2 reads FQNNGV. This CDR3 has 14 amino acids. V shed 5 bases, J shed 6 bases, and the junction held 4 bases outside the gene matches. The CDR3 DNA reads as TGTGCCAGCAGCCCGGACAGGGGAGCCGGGGAGCTGTTTTTT. This gives the protein CASSPDRGAGELFF.

This clonotype was counted at least ten times. CDR3: CASSLSYDMQYF. The CDR3 nucleotides are TGCGCCAGCAGCTTGTCCTACGATATGCAGTACTTC. This chain uses TRBV5-1 with TRBJ2-7, with D unresolved. Looked up from germline, CDR1 is SGHRS and CDR2 is YFSETQ. This CDR3 comprises 12 residues. Trimming removed 1 base from V and 9 bases from J, with 11 bases in between. Filled out from reference TRBV5-1 and TRBJ2-7, the complete variable domain reads KAGVTQTPRYLIKTRGQQVTLSCSPISGHRSVSWYQQTPGQGLQFLFEYFSETQRNKGNFPGRFSGRQFSNSRSEMNVSTLELGDSALYLCASSLSYDMQYFGPGTRLTVT.

There are many counts of this clonotype. The gene calls are TRBV5-1 and TRBJ1-5; perhaps TRBD1 as D (5 bases). The CDR3 covers 14 residues. The V and J ends lost 3 bases and 2 bases respectively, with 9 bases between them. CDR1 is SGHRS, CDR2 YFSETQ, per germline. The CDR3 loop is CASSSGERNQPQHF. The CDR3 DNA is TGCGCCAGCAGCTCGGGGGAGCGCAATCAGCCCCAGCATTTT.

This clonotype was counted only a few times. The chain joins TRBV20-1 to TRBJ2-7; D perhaps matches TRBD1 (6 bases). The CDR3 contains 14 residues. Germline-derived CDR1 and CDR2 are DFQATT and SNEGSKA (reference sequence). The germline V and J ends were trimmed by 2 bases and 0 bases, with 11 bases remaining between them. The DNA for the CDR3 is TGCAGTGCTAGATTTCAGGGGCCCTCCTACGAGCAGTACTTC. Translation gives CSARFQGPSYEQYF.

This clonotype appeared many times. The chain recombines TRBV7-2 with TRBJ1-1; 9 bases align to TRBD1. The CDR3 length is 15 residues. The germline CDR1 and CDR2 sequences are SGHTA and FQGNSA. V trimming: 2 bases; J trimming: 5 bases; junction bases outside the gene matches: 6. CDR3 DNA: TGTGCCAGCAGCTTAATCGACAGGGGGGGAACTGAAGCTTTCTTT. It yields the protein CASSLIDRGGTEAFF.

This clonotype was counted many times. The CDR3 does not end in the conserved phenylalanine or tryptophan, so this is likely a read error. V is TRBV5-1 and J is TRBJ2-1; D remains unclear. The CDR3 length is 11 residues. The germline CDR1 and CDR2 sequences are SGHRS and YFSETQ. Trimming removed 3 bases at V and 9 bases at J, with 7 bases between. The DNA of the CDR3 is TGCGCCAGCAGCTACAGCTCTGAGCAGTTCAAC. Amino acids: CASSYSSEQFN.

This clonotype was observed at least ten times. The genes are TRBV5-1 and TRBJ1-4; D not certain. CDR3 length: 14 amino acids. Germline CDR1 SGHRS, CDR2 YFSETQ. Trimming left V 3 bases short and J 6 bases short, with 12 bases between. The CDR3: CASSSGGGDEKLFF. CDR3 DNA: TGCGCCAGCAGCTCGGGAGGTGGAGATGAAAAACTGTTTTTT.

This chain uses TRBV12-3 or TRBV12-4 with TRBJ1-1; no reliable D call. V dropped 6 bases and J dropped 3 bases, with 11 bases sitting between them. The CDR3 covers 13 residues. CDR3 nucleotide sequence: TGTGCCAGCAGCTTAAGGCCAGACACTGAAGCTTTCTTT. It specifies CASSLRPDTEAFF.

There are many counts of this clonotype. CDR3 loop: CASGPAGANVLTF. CDR3 coding DNA: TGTGCCAGCGGTCCAGCTGGGGCCAACGTCCTGACTTTC. The gene calls are TRBV12-3 or TRBV12-4 and TRBJ2-6; D remains unclear. This CDR3 comprises 13 residues. Deletions cut 8 bases from V and 2 bases from J, with 7 bases between.

This clonotype came up many times. The rearrangement links TRBV21-1 to TRBJ2-1; the D call TRBD2 from the table was never checked on the DNA. TRBV21-1 is annotated as a pseudogene. The CDR3 consists of 16 residues. In DNA form, the CDR3 reads TGTGCCAGCAGCAAAGTACTAGCCAGGCGGGGCAATGAGCAGTTCTTC. This sequence encodes CASSKVLARRGNEQFF.

In its sample, this clonotype was seen many times. The gene calls are TRBV20-1 and TRBJ2-1, with unresolved D. Germline lookup yields CDR1 DFQATT and CDR2 SNEGSKA (reference sequence). Between the trimmed V and J ends, which lost 1 base and 8 bases, there was a span of 3 bases. This CDR3 has 10 residues. CDR3 in amino acids: CSARGDEQFF. CDR3 DNA: TGCAGTGCTAGAGGCGATGAGCAGTTCTTC.

Ten or more counts support this clonotype. The chain recombines TRBV20-1 with TRBJ1-6, with D tentatively TRBD1 (5 bases). The CDR3 covers 15 residues. Germline values: CDR1 DFQATT, CDR2 SNEGSKA (reference sequence). V was shortened by 1 base and J by 6 bases, with 13 bases between the two germline ends. In DNA form, the CDR3 reads TGCAGTGCTAGAGTCGGGGGAAGGGGTAATTCACCCCTCCACTTT. It yields the protein CSARVGGRGNSPLHF.

Many counts were recorded for this clonotype. The chain has TRBV20-1 and TRBJ2-3; D might be TRBD1 (5 bases). There are 15 residues in the CDR3. V gave up 0 bases and J gave up 5 bases, with 15 bases separating them. Germline lookup yields CDR1 DFQATT and CDR2 SNEGSKA (reference sequence). CDR3 region: CSARDEQVDEDTQYF. The CDR3 coding sequence is TGCAGTGCTAGAGATGAACAGGTGGATGAAGATACGCAGTATTTT.

The chain recombines TRBV3-1 with TRBJ2-7, with D unclear. V dropped 4 bases and J dropped 0 bases, with 4 bases sitting between them. This CDR3 is built from 12 residues. Germline V gives CDR1 LGHDT, CDR2 YNNKEL (reference sequence). CDR3 protein: CASSRSSYEQYF. The CDR3 DNA is TGTGCCAGCAGCCGGAGCTCCTACGAGCAGTACTTC.

This clonotype was found a few times. This clone may be a read error of a much larger clone one base away. The genes are TRBV20-1 and TRBJ1-1; unclear D gene. Looked up from germline, CDR1 is DFQATT and CDR2 is SNEGSKA (reference sequence). Trimming removed 3 bases at V and 3 bases at J, with 8 bases between. The CDR3 contains 12 residues. CDR3 in amino acids: CSARKRDTEAFF. The CDR3 DNA follows: TGCAGTGCTAGGAAAAGGGACACTGAAGCTTTCTTT.

This clonotype was seen many times. The chain links TRBV28 to TRBJ2-3; maybe TRBD2 (5 bases). V was clipped by 5 bases and J by 4 bases, with 16 bases between them. CDR3 size: 15 residues. Germline CDR1 reads MDHEN; CDR2 reads SYDVKM. The CDR3 sequence is CASSMTNGIADTQYF. CDR3 in DNA: TGTGCCAGCAGTATGACTAACGGGATCGCAGATACGCAGTATTTT.

This clonotype was seen repeatedly, ten times or more. The chain is built from TRBV4-1 and TRBJ2-3, with D uncertain. Germline CDR1 MGHRA, CDR2 YSYEKL. The V and J ends lost 4 bases and 4 bases respectively, with 9 bases between them. The length of the CDR3 is 13 residues. CDR3 in DNA: TGCGCCAGCAGCCGCCTTGATCCAGATACGCAGTATTTT. It yields the protein CASSRLDPDTQYF.

The sample holds many counts of this clonotype. CDR3 bases: TGCGCCAGCAGCTACCTCGACGGAGCTAACTATGGCTACACCTTC. Translation gives CASSYLDGANYGYTF. This rearrangement joins TRBV5-1 to TRBJ1-2; D gene ambiguous. Germline-derived CDR1 and CDR2 are SGHRS and YFSETQ. V was clipped by 3 bases and J by 0 bases, with 12 bases between them. The CDR3 covers 15 residues.

Many counts were recorded for this clonotype. The chain has TRBV12-5 and TRBJ1-3; D is possibly TRBD1 (5 bases). The germline gives CDR1 LGHNT, CDR2 FRNRAP. The CDR3 loop spans 13 amino acids. Trimming stripped 6 bases from V and 1 base from J, with 7 bases between. The CDR3: CASGQGSGNTIYF. CDR3 bases: TGTGCTAGTGGCCAGGGTTCTGGAAACACCATATATTTT.

This clonotype came up many times. The J gene is TRBJ2-3, the V gene TRBV10-2, with TRBD2 identical over 7 bases. The CDR3 spans 14 residues. V shed 1 base and J 6 bases; nucleotides not matched to a gene: 4. Germline values: CDR1 WSHSY, CDR2 SAAADI. CDR3 DNA sequence: TGCGCCAGCAGTGAGTGGCGGGGGAGGGATACGCAGTATTTT. Translated: CASSEWRGRDTQYF.

This clonotype occurred many times. This rearrangement joins TRBV4-1 to TRBJ2-3; D possibly corresponds to TRBD2 (5 bases). Germline V gene data show CDR1 as MGHRA and CDR2 as YSYEKL. V was cut by 3 bases and J by 3 bases, with 13 bases left in between. The length of the CDR3 is 15 residues. The CDR3 region has the DNA TGCGCCAGCAGCCAGCTCGGAGGCGGGACAGATACGCAGTATTTT. Translated: CASSQLGGGTDTQYF.

This chain joins TRBV2 and TRBJ1-1; possibly TRBD1 for D (5 bases). Germline V gene data show CDR1 as SNHLY and CDR2 as FYNNEI. CDR3 length: 14 amino acids. Trimming removed 8 bases from V and 6 bases from J, with 19 bases in between. This CDR3 reads CASLVEGIMAEAFF. The CDR3 DNA is TGTGCCAGCCTAGTGGAGGGGATCATGGCTGAAGCTTTCTTT.

This clonotype has ten or more counts. The chain combines TRBV24-1 with TRBJ2-7; 9 nucleotides line up with TRBD1. This CDR3 is built from 14 residues. The ends lost 3 bases at V and 5 bases at J; junction bases unmatched: 4. Germline CDR1 reads KGHDR; CDR2 reads SFDVKD. Here the CDR3 reads CATSDHRDRDEQYF. DNA for the CDR3: TGTGCCACCAGTGATCACCGGGACAGGGACGAGCAGTACTTC.

Ten or more counts support this clonotype. This chain joins TRBV5-1 and TRBJ2-3; 8 positions agree with TRBD1. The V segment lost 4 bases and the J segment 0 bases; nucleotides outside the gene matches: 7. The CDR3 runs 16 residues. The germline CDR1 and CDR2 sequences are SGHRS and YFSETQ. The CDR3 coding sequence is TGCGCCAGCAGCCTAACCGGGACAGGAAGCACAGATACGCAGTATTTT. Encoded protein: CASSLTGTGSTDTQYF.

This clonotype came up many times. This chain connects TRBV27 to TRBJ2-1; 8 bases are shared with TRBD2. V lost 3 bases to trimming and J lost 2 bases; unmatched junction nucleotides: 0. The CDR3 runs to 14 residues. The germline CDR1 and CDR2 sequences are MNHEY and SMNVEV (reference sequence). Here the CDR3 DNA reads TGTGCCAGCAGTTTCGGGGGGGCCTACAATGAGCAGTTCTTC. This sequence encodes CASSFGGAYNEQFF.